This TCR beta chain was sequenced during a study of T cells in localized non-small cell lung cancer. Data came from immunoSEQ multiplex PCR; TCRdb stores just in-frame clones and leaves some out. The table includes over 20,000 clones, over 70% detected once. With respect to this clone: The antigen remains unidentified.

Overall study results and limits: Peak T cell clonality was found in uninvolved adjacent lung, exceeding tumor. Density of T cells in blood, when higher, went with longer overall survival.

Germline CDR1 SGDLS, CDR2 YYNGEE. Germline trimming cut 1 base from V and 2 bases from J; bases unmatched to any gene: 5. The CDR3 has 16 amino acids. The V and J genes are TRBV9 and TRBJ2-3, with TRBD2 identical over 9 bases. The TCR was taken from a man aged 40-75 years with stage III squamous cell lung carcinoma. The sample was peripheral blood, taken before any cancer treatment. DNA for the CDR3: TGTGCCAGCAGCGTATGGGTAGCGGGGGACACAGATACGCAGTATTTT. Its translation: CASSVWVAGDTDTQYF.